One and the same sample provided the 26 T cell receptor beta chains below, sequenced in a study of blood T cell repertoires in COVID-19. Sequenced by immunoSEQ multiplex PCR; TCRdb stores in-frame clones only, minus some. The table has a few hundred thousand clones, approximately 86% seen once. Sequenced: PBMCs or T cells enriched from blood (not recorded which). The receptors derive from a woman aged 40 to 50 with acute COVID-19.

The rearrangement uses TRBV29-1 and TRBJ2-7; D gene uncertain. In germline, CDR1 is SQVTM, CDR2 ANQGSEA. The CDR3 contains 13 residues. V was clipped by 0 bases and J by 5 bases, with 11 bases between them. The CDR3 here is CSVEDLAGNEQYF. The CDR3 coding sequence is TGCAGCGTTGAAGATTTGGCAGGCAACGAGCAGTACTTC.

The chain recombines TRBV7-2 with TRBJ1-2; 9 bases are shared with TRBD1. Germline lookup yields CDR1 SGHTA and CDR2 FQGNSA. The length of the CDR3 is 14 residues. V shed 4 bases and J 5 bases; nucleotides not matched to a gene: 5. CDR3 sequence reads: CASSSTTGGYGYTF. CDR3 DNA: TGTGCCAGCAGCTCCACGACAGGGGGGTATGGCTACACCTTC.

This clone came up once. The chain couples TRBV25-1 to TRBJ1-2; 7 positions agree with TRBD1. This CDR3 spans 14 amino acids. Germline V gene data show CDR1 as MGHDK and CDR2 as SYGVNS. Unmatched junction bases numbered 5, after V lost 2 bases and J lost 5 bases. The CDR3 spells CASSEGGQTYGYTF. The CDR3, as DNA: TGTGCCAGCAGTGAAGGGGGACAGACGTATGGCTACACCTTC.

The rearrangement uses TRBV5-1 and TRBJ1-4, with a weak D call TRBD1 (6 bases). From germline, CDR1 is SGHRS and CDR2 YFSETQ. The CDR3 runs 16 residues. V was pared by 2 bases and J by 0 bases, with 11 bases between. The CDR3 protein is CASSLIGTTTNEKLFF. The DNA of the CDR3 is TGCGCCAGCAGCTTAATAGGGACAACAACTAATGAAAAACTGTTTTTT.

The J gene is TRBJ2-3, the V gene TRBV5-4; 7 bases map to TRBD1. CDR1 SGHNT and CDR2 YYREEE come from the germline V gene (reference sequence). The CDR3 length is 15 residues. After removal of 4 bases from V and 3 bases from J, the junction contained 8 bases not matched to a gene. The CDR3 sequence is CASSAKTGKTDTQYF. In DNA form, the CDR3 reads TGTGCCAGCAGCGCCAAGACAGGGAAGACAGATACGCAGTATTTT.

The V and J genes are TRBV14 and TRBJ1-1, with TRBD1 matching over 9 bases. The V gene end was trimmed by 0 bases and the J gene end by 5 bases; junction bases not matched to a gene: 7. This CDR3 comprises 16 residues. Germline V CDR1 and CDR2: SGHDN, FVKESK. The CDR3 sequence is CASSQDLPGTGTEAFF. DNA for the CDR3: TGTGCCAGCAGCCAAGACCTCCCCGGGACAGGGACTGAAGCTTTCTTT. Full variable domain (rest looked up from reference TRBV14 and TRBJ1-1): EAGVTQFPSHSVIEKGQTVTLRCDPISGHDNLYWYRRVMGKEIKFLLHFVKESKQDESGMPNNRFLAERTGGTYSTLKVQPAELEDSGVYFCASSQDLPGTGTEAFFGQGTRLTVV.

This clone was counted a single time. The chain employs TRBV5-1 and TRBJ2-4, with D tentatively TRBD2 (6 bases). Germline V CDR1 and CDR2: SGHRS, YFSETQ. Between the trimmed V and J ends, which lost 0 bases and 6 bases, there was a span of 13 bases. CDR3 size: 15 residues. The CDR3 is CASSLGEVSGNIQYF. The CDR3 DNA is TGCGCCAGCAGCTTGGGGGAGGTTAGCGGAAACATTCAGTACTTC.

V is TRBV15 and J is TRBJ2-7; 7 positions agree with TRBD1. V lost 3 bases and J lost 2; bases outside the gene matches: 10. The germline gives CDR1 LNHNV, CDR2 YYDKDF (reference sequence). The CDR3 has 16 amino acids. CDR3 sequence: CATSSLQGMRTYEQYF. For the CDR3, the DNA is TGTGCCACCAGCAGCCTACAGGGGATGAGAACCTACGAGCAGTACTTC. Together with reference TRBV15 and TRBJ2-7, the CDR3 gives the full variable domain: DAMVIQNPRYQVTQFGKPVTLSCSQTLNHNVMYWYQQKSSQAPKLLFHYYDKDFNNEADTPDNFQSRRPNTSFCFLDIRSPGLGDTAMYLCATSSLQGMRTYEQYFGPGTRLTVT.

This chain connects TRBV5-6 to TRBJ1-5; D is undetermined. This CDR3 is 14 amino acids long. CDR1 and CDR2 from the germline V gene are SGHDT and YYEEEE. The ends were cut back, 0 bases at V and 7 bases at J, with 11 bases in the middle. CDR3 DNA: TGTGCCAGCAGCTTGGGATGGGGAGGCCAGCCCCAGCATTTT. Protein: CASSLGWGGQPQHF.

This rearrangement joins TRBV6-2 or TRBV6-3 to TRBJ2-7, with 8 bases aligning to TRBD2. The CDR3 loop spans 15 amino acids. With 2 bases clipped from V and 0 bases from J, the junction kept 3 bases outside the gene matches. Germline V lookup: CDR1 MNHEY, CDR2 SVGEGT. The CDR3 region is CASSYGLAGSYEQYF. CDR3 sequence (DNA): TGTGCCAGCAGTTACGGACTAGCTGGCTCCTACGAGCAGTACTTC.

V is TRBV4-1 and J is TRBJ2-2; 11 bases line up with TRBD2. Looked up from germline, CDR1 is MGHRA and CDR2 is YSYEKL. Unmatched junction bases numbered 4, after V lost 0 bases and J lost 4 bases. The CDR3 length is 17 residues. The CDR3 protein is CASSQDPSGRSTGELFF. CDR3 DNA sequence: TGCGCCAGCAGCCAAGACCCTAGCGGGAGGTCCACCGGGGAGCTGTTTTTT.

The rearrangement joins TRBV11-2 to TRBJ2-1; D may be TRBD1 (5 bases). V gave up 1 base and J gave up 5 bases, with 12 bases separating them. CDR3 length: 15 residues. CDR1 is SGHAT and CDR2 is FQNNGV in the germline V gene. This CDR3 is CASSLVLGRDNEQFF. CDR3 bases: TGTGCCAGCAGCTTAGTTTTGGGCAGGGACAATGAGCAGTTCTTC.

The V and J genes are TRBV20-1 and TRBJ1-1, with D unresolved. Trimming took 5 bases from V and 7 from J, leaving 11 bases between them. The CDR3 loop spans 11 amino acids. The germline gives CDR1 DFQATT, CDR2 SNEGSKA (reference sequence). This CDR3 is CSAHPAGEAFF. CDR3 DNA: TGCAGTGCTCATCCGGCGGGTGAAGCTTTCTTT.

The rearrangement links TRBV27 to TRBJ2-2; TRBD2 matches 12 bases. This CDR3 spans 15 amino acids. Losses at the gene ends were 3 bases for V and 5 bases for J; bases not matched to a gene: 1. Germline loops: CDR1 MNHEY, CDR2 SMNVEV (reference sequence). CDR3 DNA: TGTGCCAGCAGTTTCGGGACTAGCGGGACCGGGGAGCTGTTTTTT. It codes for CASSFGTSGTGELFF.

The chain combines TRBV5-6 with TRBJ2-5; possibly TRBD2 for D (6 bases). The CDR3 consists of 16 residues. Between the trimmed V and J ends, which lost 6 bases and 0 bases, there was a span of 18 bases. Germline CDR1 is SGHDT and CDR2 is YYEEEE. The CDR3 reads CASTGGKKMYQETQYF. CDR3 in DNA: TGTGCCAGCACCGGGGGAAAAAAAATGTACCAAGAGACCCAGTACTTC. The complete variable domain, with remaining parts taken from reference TRBV5-6 and TRBJ2-5, reads DAGVTQSPTHLIKTRGQQVTLRCSPKSGHDTVSWYQQALGQGPQFIFQYYEEEERQRGNFPDRFSGHQFPNYSSELNVNALLLGDSALYLCASTGGKKMYQETQYFGPGTRLLVL.

J is TRBJ1-2 and V is TRBV28, with 8 positions matching TRBD1. The CDR3 is 14 amino acids. Germline-derived CDR1 and CDR2 are MDHEN and SYDVKM. Trimming took 4 bases from V and 4 from J; bases not matched to a gene: 5. The CDR3: CASSSHDRGYGYTF. The CDR3 DNA is TGTGCCAGCAGTTCCCACGACAGGGGCTATGGCTACACCTTC.

The V and J genes are TRBV12-5 and TRBJ2-3, with 9 bases lining up with TRBD1. The V and J ends lost 6 bases and 2 bases, in that order; junction bases with no gene match: 6. This CDR3 has 15 amino acids. Germline V lookup: CDR1 LGHNT, CDR2 FRNRAP. For the CDR3, the DNA is TGTGCTAGTGGCAACACAGGGGGCTACACAGATACGCAGTATTTT. It specifies CASGNTGGYTDTQYF. Together with reference TRBV12-5 and TRBJ2-3, the CDR3 gives the full variable domain: DARVTQTPRHKVTEMGQEVTMRCQPILGHNTVFWYRQTMMQGLELLAYFRNRAPLDDSGMPKDRFSAEMPDATLATLKIQPSEPRDSAVYFCASGNTGGYTDTQYFGPGTRLTVL.

The CDR3 DNA is TGTGCCAGCAGCTCGAGAGCGAAGGCTAACTATGGCTACACCTTC. Amino acids: CASSSRAKANYGYTF. The chain carries TRBV9 and TRBJ1-2, with D uncertain. Trimming removed 4 bases at V and 0 bases at J, with 13 bases between. This CDR3 has 15 amino acids. The V gene's germline CDR1 is SGDLS and CDR2 YYNGEE.

The gene calls are TRBV28 and TRBJ2-3; no definite D call. CDR3 length: 12 amino acids. From germline, CDR1 is MDHEN and CDR2 SYDVKM. Trimming cost V 6 bases and J 0 bases, with 4 bases left between them. The CDR3 is CASSPSTDTQYF. The CDR3 DNA reads TGTGCCAGCAGCCCGAGCACAGATACGCAGTATTTT.

V is TRBV27 and J is TRBJ2-7, with D possibly TRBD1 on 5 matching bases. The CDR3 has 14 amino acids. The V gene's germline CDR1 is MNHEY and CDR2 SMNVEV (reference sequence). Trimming stripped 5 bases from V and 7 bases from J, with 18 bases between. The CDR3 is CASSPRFIGVEQYF. CDR3 DNA: TGTGCCAGCAGTCCACGATTTATAGGGGTGGAGCAGTACTTC.

V gene TRBV6-5 combines with J gene TRBJ1-1; D is uncertain. Trimming took 7 bases from V and 5 from J, leaving 14 bases between them. From germline, CDR1 is MNHEY and CDR2 SVGAGI. This CDR3 comprises 13 residues. CDR3 protein: CASTTPPNTEAFF. CDR3 nucleotides: TGTGCCAGCACCACACCCCCAAATACTGAAGCTTTCTTT.

CDR3 sequence: CASSLEQLRFTEAFF. CDR3 DNA sequence: TGTGCCAGCAGTTTGGAGCAGTTACGTTTCACTGAAGCTTTCTTT. The chain employs TRBV28 and TRBJ1-1; D gene ambiguous. Germline lookup yields CDR1 MDHEN and CDR2 SYDVKM. There are 15 residues in the CDR3. V lost 3 bases to trimming and J lost 4 bases, with 15 bases between them.

The chain uses TRBV6-2 or TRBV6-3 and TRBJ2-1, with a tentative D call TRBD2 (5 bases). This CDR3 is 17 amino acids long. The V gene's germline CDR1 is MNHEY and CDR2 SVGEGT. The V end was cut by 0 bases, the J end by 4 bases, with 16 bases between. As DNA, the CDR3 is TGTGCCAGCAGTTACTCGATGGGTAGTAGCGCTTACAATGAGCAGTTCTTC. Amino acid sequence: CASSYSMGSSAYNEQFF.

The V call is TRBV7-8, the J call TRBJ1-2; 7 nucleotides agree with TRBD1. The germline CDR1 and CDR2 sequences are SGHVS and FQNEAQ. Losses at the gene ends were 0 bases for V and 0 bases for J; bases not matched to a gene: 7. This CDR3 is 17 amino acids long. This CDR3 is CASSLALGTDPNYGYTF. The CDR3 DNA is TGTGCCAGCAGCTTAGCCTTGGGGACAGACCCTAACTATGGCTACACCTTC.

The chain joins TRBV6-2 or TRBV6-3 to TRBJ1-5, with D uncertain. The CDR3 sequence is 15 residues long. The germline V and J ends were trimmed by 2 bases and 5 bases, with 13 bases remaining between them. Germline V gene sequence: CDR1 MNHEY, CDR2 SVGEGT. CDR3 amino acids: CASSYGGIGDQPQHF. The CDR3 region has the DNA TGTGCCAGCAGTTACGGAGGGATAGGCGATCAGCCCCAGCATTTT.

J is TRBJ1-6 and V is TRBV7-8; TRBD1 aligns across 9 bases. The CDR3 runs 14 residues. The junction had 4 bases not matched to a gene; V was cut back by 3 bases and J by 10 bases. The germline V gene encodes CDR1 SGHVS and CDR2 FQNEAQ. CDR3 protein: CASSLGQGVSPLHF. CDR3 bases: TGTGCCAGCAGCTTGGGACAGGGCGTCTCACCCCTCCACTTT.